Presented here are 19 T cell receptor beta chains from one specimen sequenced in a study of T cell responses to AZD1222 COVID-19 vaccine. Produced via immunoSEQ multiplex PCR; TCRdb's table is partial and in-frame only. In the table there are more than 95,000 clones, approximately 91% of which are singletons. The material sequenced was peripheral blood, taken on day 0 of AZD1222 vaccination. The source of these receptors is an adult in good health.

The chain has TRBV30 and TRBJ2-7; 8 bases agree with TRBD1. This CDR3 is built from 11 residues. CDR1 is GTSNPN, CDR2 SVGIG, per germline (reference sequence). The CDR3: CAPDRVHEQYF. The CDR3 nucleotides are TGTGCTCCGGACAGGGTTCACGAGCAGTACTTC.

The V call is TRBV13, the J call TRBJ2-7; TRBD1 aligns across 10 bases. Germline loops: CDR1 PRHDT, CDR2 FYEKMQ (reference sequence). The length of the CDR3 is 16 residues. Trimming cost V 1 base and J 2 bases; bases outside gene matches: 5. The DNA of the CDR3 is TGTGCCAGCAGCTTAGTGGGACAGGGGATAACCTACGAGCAGTACTTC. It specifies CASSLVGQGITYEQYF. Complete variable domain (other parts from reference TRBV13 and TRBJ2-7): AAGVIQSPRHLIKEKRETATLKCYPIPRHDTVYWYQQGPGQDPQFLISFYEKMQSDKGSIPDRFSAQQFSDYHSELNMSSLELGDSALYFCASSLVGQGITYEQYFGPGTRLTVT.

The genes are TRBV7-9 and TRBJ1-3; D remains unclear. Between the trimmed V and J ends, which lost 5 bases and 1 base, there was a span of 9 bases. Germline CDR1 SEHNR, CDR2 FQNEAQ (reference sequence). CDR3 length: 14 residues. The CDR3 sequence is CASSPMNSGNTIYF. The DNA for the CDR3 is TGTGCCAGCAGCCCAATGAATTCTGGAAACACCATATATTTT.

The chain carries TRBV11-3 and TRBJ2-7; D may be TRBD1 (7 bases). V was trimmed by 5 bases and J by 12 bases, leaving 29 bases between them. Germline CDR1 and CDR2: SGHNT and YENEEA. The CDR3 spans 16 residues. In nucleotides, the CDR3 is TGTGCCAGCAGCCCGGGGGACAGTGAGGCGCTACTTGCCGGGTACTTC. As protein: CASSPGDSEALLAGYF. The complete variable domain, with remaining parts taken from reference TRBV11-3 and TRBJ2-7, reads EAGVVQSPRYKIIEKKQPVAFWCNPISGHNTLYWYLQNLGQGPELLIRYENEEAVDDSQLPKDRFSAERLKGVDSTLKIQPAELGDSAVYLCASSPGDSEALLAGYFGPGTRLTVT.

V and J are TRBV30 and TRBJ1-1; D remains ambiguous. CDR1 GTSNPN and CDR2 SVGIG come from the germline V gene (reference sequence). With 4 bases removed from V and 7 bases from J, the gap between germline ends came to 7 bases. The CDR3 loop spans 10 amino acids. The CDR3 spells CAWTRHEAFF. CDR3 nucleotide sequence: TGTGCCTGGACGAGGCATGAAGCTTTCTTT. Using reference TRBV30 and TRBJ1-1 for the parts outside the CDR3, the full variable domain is SQTIHQWPATLVQPVGSPLSLECTVEGTSNPNLYWYRQAAGRGLQLLFYSVGIGQISSEVPQNLSASRPQDRQFILSSKKLLLSDSGFYLCAWTRHEAFFGQGTRLTVV.

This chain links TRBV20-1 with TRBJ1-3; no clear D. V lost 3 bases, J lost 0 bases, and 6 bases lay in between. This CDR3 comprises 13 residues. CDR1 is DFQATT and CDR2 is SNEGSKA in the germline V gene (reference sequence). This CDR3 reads CSASHSSGNTIYF. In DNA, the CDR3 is TGCAGTGCTAGTCACAGCTCTGGAAACACCATATATTTT.

The chain's CDR3 is CATSRELGPRNTF. CDR3 nucleotide sequence: TGTGCCACCAGCAGAGAATTGGGACCGCGTAACACCTTC. This chain connects TRBV15 to TRBJ1-2; TRBD1 is a possible D gene (5 bases). The CDR3 consists of 13 residues. In germline, CDR1 is LNHNV, CDR2 YYDKDF (reference sequence). V was trimmed by 0 bases and J by 12 bases, leaving 14 bases between them.

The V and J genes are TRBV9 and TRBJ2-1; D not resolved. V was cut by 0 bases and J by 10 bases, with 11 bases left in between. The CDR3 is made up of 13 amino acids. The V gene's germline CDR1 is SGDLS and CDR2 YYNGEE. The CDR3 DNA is TGTGCCAGCAGCGTAGCTAGTAGTAGAGAGCAGTTCTTC. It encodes CASSVASSREQFF.

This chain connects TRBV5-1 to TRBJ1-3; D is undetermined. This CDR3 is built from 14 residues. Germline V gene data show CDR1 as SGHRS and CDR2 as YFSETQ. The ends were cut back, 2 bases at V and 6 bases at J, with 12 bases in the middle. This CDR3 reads CASSFVGGENTIYF. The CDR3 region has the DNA TGCGCCAGCAGCTTCGTCGGCGGAGAAAACACCATATATTTT.

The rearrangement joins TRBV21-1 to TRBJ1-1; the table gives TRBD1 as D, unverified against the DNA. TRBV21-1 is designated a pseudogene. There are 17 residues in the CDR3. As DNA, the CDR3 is TGTGCCAGCAGCAAAGCATACAGGGGGGGGCATCACACTGAAGCTTTCTTT. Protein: CASSKAYRGGHHTEAFF.

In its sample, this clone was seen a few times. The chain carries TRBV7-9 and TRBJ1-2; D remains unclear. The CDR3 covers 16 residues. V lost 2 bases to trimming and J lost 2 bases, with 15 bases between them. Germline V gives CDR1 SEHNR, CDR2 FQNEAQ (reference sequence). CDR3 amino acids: CASSLKVADPNYGYTF. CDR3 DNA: TGTGCCAGCAGCTTAAAGGTAGCAGACCCCAACTATGGCTACACCTTC.

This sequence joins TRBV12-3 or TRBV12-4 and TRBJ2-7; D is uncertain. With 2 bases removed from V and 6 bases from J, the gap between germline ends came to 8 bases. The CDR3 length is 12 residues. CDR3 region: CASSLRGAEQYF. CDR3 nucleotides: TGTGCCAGCAGTTTACGCGGCGCCGAGCAGTACTTC.

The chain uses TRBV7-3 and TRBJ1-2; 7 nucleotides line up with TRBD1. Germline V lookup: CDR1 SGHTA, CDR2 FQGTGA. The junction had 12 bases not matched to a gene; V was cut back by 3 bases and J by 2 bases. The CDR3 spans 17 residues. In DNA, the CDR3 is TGTGCCAGCAGCTTCAACGGGACAGCTCATCAGAACTATGGCTACACCTTC. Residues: CASSFNGTAHQNYGYTF.

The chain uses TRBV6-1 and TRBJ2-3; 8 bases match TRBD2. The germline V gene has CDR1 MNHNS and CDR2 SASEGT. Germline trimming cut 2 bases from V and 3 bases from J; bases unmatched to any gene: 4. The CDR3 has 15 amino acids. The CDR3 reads CASSEPGLGTDTQYF. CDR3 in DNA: TGTGCCAGCAGTGAACCGGGACTAGGGACAGATACGCAGTATTTT.

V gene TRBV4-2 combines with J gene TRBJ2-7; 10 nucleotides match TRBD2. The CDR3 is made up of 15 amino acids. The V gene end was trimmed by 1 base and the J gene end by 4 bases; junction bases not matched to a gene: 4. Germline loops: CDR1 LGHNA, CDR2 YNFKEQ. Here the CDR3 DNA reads TGTGCCAGCAGCCAAGTTCTTAGCGGGGGGTACGAGCAGTACTTC. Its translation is CASSQVLSGGYEQYF.

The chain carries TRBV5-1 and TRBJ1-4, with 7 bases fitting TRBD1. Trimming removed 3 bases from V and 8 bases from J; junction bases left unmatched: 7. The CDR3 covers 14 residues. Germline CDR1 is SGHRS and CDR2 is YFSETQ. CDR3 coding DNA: TGCGCCAGCAGCTCGACAGGGCGCGACGAAAAACTGTTTTTT. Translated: CASSSTGRDEKLFF.

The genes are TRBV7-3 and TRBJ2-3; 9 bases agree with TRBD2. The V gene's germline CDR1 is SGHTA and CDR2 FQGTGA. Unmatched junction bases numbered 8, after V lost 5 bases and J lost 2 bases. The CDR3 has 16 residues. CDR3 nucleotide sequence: TGTGCCAGCAGCGAACGACTAGCGGAAAACACAGATACGCAGTATTTT. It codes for CASSERLAENTDTQYF.

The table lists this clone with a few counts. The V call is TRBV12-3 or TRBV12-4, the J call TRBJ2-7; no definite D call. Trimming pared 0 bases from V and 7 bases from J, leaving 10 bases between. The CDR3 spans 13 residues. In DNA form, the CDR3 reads TGTGCCAGCAGTTTAGCGACCCTAGTGGAGCAGTACTTC. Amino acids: CASSLATLVEQYF.

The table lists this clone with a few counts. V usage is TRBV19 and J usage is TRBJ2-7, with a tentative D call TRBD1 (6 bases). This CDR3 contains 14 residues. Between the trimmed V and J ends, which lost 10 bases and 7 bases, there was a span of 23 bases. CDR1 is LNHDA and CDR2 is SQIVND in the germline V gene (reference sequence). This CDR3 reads CATSPGGGVLEQYF. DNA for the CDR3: TGTGCCACCTCCCCTGGTGGGGGCGTCTTAGAGCAGTACTTC.